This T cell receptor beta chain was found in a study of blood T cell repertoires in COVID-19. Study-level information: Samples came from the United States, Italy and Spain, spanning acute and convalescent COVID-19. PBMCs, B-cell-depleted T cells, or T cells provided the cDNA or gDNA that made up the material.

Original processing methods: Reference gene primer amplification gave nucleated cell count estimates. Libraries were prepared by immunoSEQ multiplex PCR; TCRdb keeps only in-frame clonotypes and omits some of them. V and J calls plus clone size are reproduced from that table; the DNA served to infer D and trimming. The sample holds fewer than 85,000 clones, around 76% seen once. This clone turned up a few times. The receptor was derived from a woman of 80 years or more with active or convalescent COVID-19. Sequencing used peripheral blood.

CDR3: CAISGGGTGYTDTQYF. CDR3 in DNA: TGTGCCATCAGTGGGGGGGGGACAGGGTACACAGATACGCAGTATTTT. J is TRBJ2-3 and V is TRBV10-3; 9 bases agree with TRBD1. V was pared by 4 bases and J by 2 bases, with 7 bases of the junction left unmatched. CDR1 is ENHRY, CDR2 SYGVKD, per germline. CDR3 length equals 16 residues.